The 26 T cell receptor beta chains below all came from one sample that was sequenced in a study of cytomegalovirus exposure and HLA in healthy donors. Clones were sequenced by immunoSEQ multiplex PCR, and TCRdb holds only the in-frame ones, with some missing. The data show around 400,000 clones, with around 86% seen just once and 0.83% held by the top ten. The material sequenced was PBMCs. The source of these receptors is a woman under 30 in good health and CMV-seronegative.

CDR3 sequence reads: CASSPELQGNEQYF. CDR3 nucleotides: TGTGCCAGCTCACCAGAACTTCAGGGTAACGAGCAGTACTTC. The chain couples TRBV18 to TRBJ2-7, with a weak D call TRBD1 (5 bases). The CDR3 contains 14 residues. Trimming took off 2 bases at V and 5 bases at J, with 13 bases between the two ends. The germline V gene has CDR1 KGHSH and CDR2 LQKENI.

The V call is TRBV2, the J call TRBJ1-2, with 7 bases matching TRBD1. The V and J ends lost 7 bases and 4 bases, in that order; junction bases with no gene match: 12. Germline CDR1 SNHLY, CDR2 FYNNEI. This CDR3 contains 15 residues. In DNA, the CDR3 is TGTGCCAGCATCATACCAGGGGGGCAGGGCTATGGCTACACCTTC. It yields the protein CASIIPGGQGYGYTF.

This chain connects TRBV28 to TRBJ2-7; D possibly corresponds to TRBD1 (6 bases). Between the trimmed V and J ends, which lost 6 bases and 0 bases, there was a span of 18 bases. The CDR3 totals 16 residues. Germline values: CDR1 MDHEN, CDR2 SYDVKM. The CDR3 loop reads CASRPLDSRFSYEQYF. CDR3 bases: TGTGCCAGCAGGCCCCTGGACAGTAGGTTCTCCTACGAGCAGTACTTC.

The chain has TRBV6-6 and TRBJ2-7, with a possible D match to TRBD1 (6 bases). Germline V gene sequence: CDR1 MNHNY, CDR2 SVGAGI (reference sequence). Trimming removed 7 bases at V and 2 bases at J, with 18 bases between. The CDR3 has 15 residues. As DNA, the CDR3 is TGTGCCAGCATCAACTACAGGGACGGTCCCTACGAGCAGTACTTC. Translation: CASINYRDGPYEQYF.

This clone came up a few times. Different DNA sequences within this sample yield the same CDR3. CDR3: CASSLAGNEQFF. The CDR3 DNA sequence: TGCGCCAGCAGCTTGGCGGGGAATGAGCAGTTCTTC. The chain joins TRBV5-1 to TRBJ2-1; the D gene is possibly TRBD2 (5 bases). The CDR3 totals 12 residues. The germline V and J ends were trimmed by 0 bases and 7 bases, with 5 bases remaining between them. Germline assignment: CDR1 SGHRS and CDR2 YFSETQ.

V and J are TRBV2 and TRBJ2-3; TRBD1 matches at 7 bases. V gave up 6 bases and J gave up 2 bases; unmatched junction bases: 8. This CDR3 has 15 residues. CDR1 is SNHLY and CDR2 is FYNNEI in the germline V gene. The DNA for the CDR3 is TGTGCCAGCAGGCTACAGGGGCTAAACACAGATACGCAGTATTTT. It encodes CASRLQGLNTDTQYF.

The chain employs TRBV28 and TRBJ2-7; no reliable D call. V gave up 5 bases and J gave up 2 bases, with 16 bases separating them. This CDR3 has 15 amino acids. Germline assignment: CDR1 MDHEN and CDR2 SYDVKM. This CDR3 is CASSPSYSGAYEQYF. CDR3 coding DNA: TGTGCCAGCAGTCCTTCCTATTCAGGCGCCTACGAGCAGTACTTC.

The genes are TRBV28 and TRBJ1-1; D is ambiguous. Trimming took off 7 bases at V and 7 bases at J, with 22 bases between the two ends. The CDR3 consists of 15 residues. The V gene's germline CDR1 is MDHEN and CDR2 SYDVKM. CDR3 sequence: CASTLFRGIIGEAFF. DNA for the CDR3: TGTGCCAGCACTCTTTTTCGGGGTATCATAGGTGAAGCTTTCTTT.

The count of this clone is one. V gene TRBV5-1 combines with J gene TRBJ2-3, with TRBD2 as a possible D gene (5 bases). The CDR3 is 17 amino acids. V lost 1 base to trimming and J lost 0 bases, with 15 bases between them. The germline V gene has CDR1 SGHRS and CDR2 YFSETQ. The CDR3 sequence: CASSLSGKGSSTDTQYF. DNA for the CDR3: TGCGCCAGCAGCTTGTCCGGGAAGGGATCTAGCACAGATACGCAGTATTTT.

The CDR3 is CASSLLGPQKLYEQYF. The CDR3 bases are TGTGCCAGCAGTTTATTGGGGCCACAAAAACTCTACGAGCAGTACTTC. The chain is built from TRBV27 and TRBJ2-7, with D perhaps TRBD1 (5 bases). Germline CDR1 and CDR2: MNHEY and SMNVEV (reference sequence). Trimming left V 1 base short and J 3 bases short, with 16 bases between. The CDR3 consists of 16 residues.

The chain couples TRBV28 to TRBJ2-7; TRBD1 agrees at 12 bases. Per germline, CDR1 MDHEN and CDR2 SYDVKM. Trimming at V came to 6 bases and at J to 3 bases, leaving 3 bases not matched to a gene. The CDR3 is 14 residues long. The CDR3 sequence: CASRGTGGIYEQYF. In DNA, the CDR3 is TGTGCCAGCAGAGGGACAGGGGGCATCTACGAGCAGTACTTC.

The CDR3 reads CASSASGQVLNYGYTF. The CDR3 DNA follows: TGTGCCAGCAGCGCCTCTGGACAAGTCTTAAACTATGGCTACACCTTC. The chain links TRBV11-2 to TRBJ1-2; D perhaps matches TRBD1 (5 bases). Trimming stripped 5 bases from V and 2 bases from J, with 18 bases between. The CDR3 consists of 16 residues. Germline V lookup: CDR1 SGHAT, CDR2 FQNNGV. Supplemented by reference TRBV11-2 and TRBJ1-2, the full variable domain reads EAGVAQSPRYKIIEKRQSVAFWCNPISGHATLYWYQQILGQGPKLLIQFQNNGVVDDSQLPKDRFSAERLKGVDSTLKIQPAKLEDSAVYLCASSASGQVLNYGYTFGSGTRLTVV.

The chain uses TRBV19 and TRBJ1-1, with D unresolved. The CDR3 covers 14 residues. Trimming cost V 5 bases and J 2 bases, with 12 bases left between them. CDR1 and CDR2 (germline): LNHDA, SQIVND (reference sequence). The CDR3 DNA reads as TGTGCCAGTAGTCCAAACAGTTTTAACACTGAAGCTTTCTTT. Translation: CASSPNSFNTEAFF.

V usage is TRBV27 and J usage is TRBJ2-7, with 8 bases aligning to TRBD2. The length of the CDR3 is 14 residues. The ends lost 3 bases at V and 2 bases at J; junction bases unmatched: 3. Per germline, CDR1 MNHEY and CDR2 SMNVEV (reference sequence). CDR3 nucleotides: TGTGCCAGCAGTTTTGATAGCGGGGCCTACGAGCAGTACTTC. Translation: CASSFDSGAYEQYF.

V is TRBV30 and J is TRBJ1-6; D unresolved. The CDR3 has 12 residues. In germline, CDR1 is GTSNPN, CDR2 SVGIG (reference sequence). Trimming cost V 3 bases and J 9 bases, with 9 bases left between them. CDR3 bases: TGTGCCTGGAGCCCCGGGAGTTCACCCCTCCACTTT. Amino acids: CAWSPGSSPLHF.

The rearrangement links TRBV5-1 to TRBJ2-3; 10 bases map to TRBD2. The J segment lost 5 bases and the V segment lost 5 bases, leaving 8 bases of the junction unmatched. Germline V gives CDR1 SGHRS, CDR2 YFSETQ. CDR3 length: 15 residues. The CDR3 region has the DNA TGCGCCAGCAGTGACAGCGGGGGGGTACGAGATACGCAGTATTTT. This codes for CASSDSGGVRDTQYF.

V usage is TRBV27 and J usage is TRBJ2-1, with 9 bases aligning to TRBD1. Trimming removed 3 bases from V and 9 bases from J; junction bases left unmatched: 9. The CDR3 runs to 15 residues. Germline V gives CDR1 MNHEY, CDR2 SMNVEV (reference sequence). CDR3 amino acids: CASSFLGDRAGEQFF. DNA of the CDR3: TGTGCCAGCAGTTTTTTAGGGGACAGGGCGGGTGAGCAGTTCTTC.

V and J are TRBV14 and TRBJ2-1; TRBD1 aligns across 8 bases. The CDR3 runs to 15 residues. V shed 4 bases, J shed 1 base, and the junction held 3 bases outside the gene matches. Germline V gene data show CDR1 as SGHDN and CDR2 as FVKESK. The CDR3 region has the DNA TGTGCCAGCAGCCTAACAGGGGGTTCCTACAATGAGCAGTTCTTC. It translates to CASSLTGGSYNEQFF.

The chain uses TRBV19 and TRBJ1-5, with D possibly matching TRBD1 (5 bases). With 7 bases removed from V and 4 bases from J, the gap between germline ends came to 14 bases. CDR3 length: 14 residues. In germline, CDR1 is LNHDA, CDR2 SQIVND (reference sequence). DNA for the CDR3: TGTGCCAGTAAGGAGAGCAGGGCGAATCAGCCCCAGCATTTT. Translating it yields CASKESRANQPQHF.

The rearrangement joins TRBV28 to TRBJ1-5, with 7 bases that match TRBD1. CDR3 length equals 17 residues. V dropped 8 bases and J dropped 4; count of bases not matched to a gene: 17. The germline gives CDR1 MDHEN, CDR2 SYDVKM. The CDR3 DNA reads TGTGCCAGCCTTTGGACAGGACAAGGGGGTCGAAATCAGCCCCAGCATTTT. Its translation: CASLWTGQGGRNQPQHF.

This chain links TRBV5-1 with TRBJ1-1, with TRBD1 as a possible D gene (6 bases). Per the germline V gene, CDR1 is SGHRS and CDR2 is YFSETQ. The CDR3 consists of 14 residues. V lost 0 bases and J lost 1, with 7 bases in between. The CDR3 nucleotides are TGCGCCAGCAGCTTGGGACAGGAGAACACTGAAGCTTTCTTT. Translation: CASSLGQENTEAFF. The whole variable domain, filled in from reference TRBV5-1 and TRBJ1-1, reads KAGVTQTPRYLIKTRGQQVTLSCSPISGHRSVSWYQQTPGQGLQFLFEYFSETQRNKGNFPGRFSGRQFSNSRSEMNVSTLELGDSALYLCASSLGQENTEAFFGQGTRLTVV.

Here the CDR3 reads CAWTEDRVGGELFF. CDR3 nucleotides: TGTGCCTGGACCGAGGACAGAGTGGGCGGGGAGCTGTTTTTT. The V and J genes are TRBV30 and TRBJ2-2; the D gene is possibly TRBD1 (6 bases). The CDR3 is 14 residues long. V was pared by 4 bases and J by 7 bases, with 16 bases between. CDR1 and CDR2 from the germline V gene are GTSNPN and SVGIG (reference sequence).

The chain has TRBV30 and TRBJ1-2, with 11 positions matching TRBD1. The trim removed 0 bases at V and 2 bases at J, leaving 8 bases unmatched. This CDR3 is 17 amino acids long. The V gene's germline CDR1 is GTSNPN and CDR2 SVGIG (reference sequence). CDR3 nucleotides: TGTGCCTGGAGTGTACGGGGACAGGGGGATAGAAACTATGGCTACACCTTC. Translated, it gives CAWSVRGQGDRNYGYTF.

The chain carries TRBV7-9 and TRBJ2-7; 9 nucleotides agree with TRBD1. The CDR3 has 15 residues. CDR1 is SEHNR, CDR2 FQNEAQ, per germline (reference sequence). The ends lost 5 bases at V and 9 bases at J; junction bases unmatched: 14. CDR3 nucleotides: TGTGCCAGCAGCCGCGGTGCGGACAGGGGCCTAGGGCAGTACTTC. Its translation: CASSRGADRGLGQYF. Drawing the rest from reference TRBV7-9 and TRBJ2-7, the complete variable domain is DTGVSQNPRHKITKRGQNVTFRCDPISEHNRLYWYRQTLGQGPEFLTYFQNEAQLEKSRLLSDRFSAERPKGSFSTLEIQRTEQGDSAMYLCASSRGADRGLGQYFGPGTRLTVT.

This clone came up a few times. The J gene is TRBJ1-1, the V gene TRBV4-1; perhaps TRBD1 as D (6 bases). Trimming shortened V by 6 bases and J by 5 bases, and 13 bases separated the two germline ends. Germline V lookup: CDR1 MGHRA, CDR2 YSYEKL. This CDR3 is built from 13 residues. CDR3 amino acids: CASSHRAGTEAFF. CDR3 nucleotide sequence: TGCGCCAGCAGTCACAGGGCTGGGACTGAAGCTTTCTTT.

The CDR3 DNA is TGTGCCAGCAGTTACAGACTAGCGGGGACTGCAGATACGCAGTATTTT. This encodes CASSYRLAGTADTQYF. V usage is TRBV6-5 and J usage is TRBJ2-3, with 11 positions matching TRBD2. The J segment lost 4 bases and the V segment lost 2 bases, leaving 5 bases of the junction unmatched. This CDR3 is built from 16 residues. Germline values: CDR1 MNHEY, CDR2 SVGAGI.